What follows describes a single T cell receptor beta chain. This entry belongs to a study of PD-L1 blockade in urothelial cancer. Patients presented with locally advanced or metastatic urothelial carcinoma. Profiled with immunoSEQ multiplex PCR; TCRdb holds only in-frame clones, not every one. The sample gives fewer than 45,000 clones, around four fifths of which show up once; approximately 15% is in the top ten. This receptor was identified in a man between 60 and 75 years old with urothelial cancer. Sequencing was performed on PBMCs, taken around atezolizumab (anti-PD-L1) treatment.

CDR3 region: CASSSGLAGGGDTDTQYF. The CDR3 bases are TGCGCCAGCAGCTCGGGACTAGCGGGAGGGGGGGACACAGATACGCAGTATTTT. V gene TRBV5-1 combines with J gene TRBJ2-3, with TRBD2 identical over 16 bases. Trimming removed 3 bases from V and 2 bases from J; junction bases left unmatched: 6. The length of the CDR3 is 18 residues. Per germline, CDR1 SGHRS and CDR2 YFSETQ.